This T cell receptor (beta chain) is drawn from a study of pediatric ulcerative colitis. Regarding this clone: Its antigen is not identified.

Germline V gene sequence: CDR1 MGHRA, CDR2 YSYEKL. The length of the CDR3 is 17 residues. V lost 4 bases, J lost 7 bases, and 23 bases lay in between. No immunosuppressive drugs were given to ulcerative colitis patients before diagnostic colonoscopy. The study, taken as a whole, reports: Substantially fewer templates came from a couple of patients' blood samples. Compared with controls, ulcerative colitis showed greater blood-rectum clone sharing.

The assay was immunoSEQ multiplex PCR, and TCRdb's table has in-frame clones only and misses some. The data contain some 60,000 clones, 70% to 85% of them singletons. The sample comprised blood. The J gene is TRBJ1-5, the V gene TRBV4-1, with D maybe TRBD1 (6 bases). This TCR was sampled from a boy aged 10-17 years with moderate ulcerative colitis. CDR3 residues: CASSPTGIRGLGQPQHF. DNA for the CDR3: TGCGCCAGCAGCCCGACAGGCATCCGGGGTTTGGGGCAGCCCCAGCATTTT.